Detailed here is one TCR beta chain. The assay was immunoSEQ multiplex PCR, and TCRdb's table has in-frame clones only and misses some. The table has under 170,000 clones, 84% seen once. This sample stems from a study of blood T cell repertoires in COVID-19. Study-wide context: T cells, B-cell-depleted T cells, or PBMCs supplied cDNA or gDNA.

Germline CDR1 and CDR2: LNHNV and YYDKDF (reference sequence). Trimming cost V 6 bases and J 5 bases, with 19 bases left between them. The CDR3 contains 15 residues. This receptor was taken from a man aged 65 to 85 with acute or convalescent COVID-19. V is TRBV15 and J is TRBJ1-1, with D possibly being TRBD1 (5 bases). Sample: peripheral blood. Here the CDR3 reads CATRGVGWEGTEAFF. The CDR3 nucleotides read TGTGCCACCAGGGGGGTGGGTTGGGAGGGGACTGAAGCTTTCTTT.